This T cell receptor beta chain was observed in a study of blood T cell repertoires in COVID-19. Study as a whole: COVID-19 samples, acute and convalescent, were from the United States, Italy and Spain. In each case, the material was cDNA or gDNA derived from T cells, B-cell-depleted T cells, or PBMCs.

Authors' processing steps: For nucleated cells, counts were estimated from reference gene primer amplification. Sequencing used immunoSEQ multiplex PCR; TCRdb keeps in-frame clones, though not all of them. The V and J calls and clone size come from that table; D and trimming were worked out from the DNA. The sample contains some 180,000 clones, 70% to 90% of which appear only once. Sequencing was done on a sample of peripheral blood. The TCR comes from a man between 60 and 75 years old with active or convalescent COVID-19.

The DNA of the CDR3 is TGTGCCAGCAGCCAAGGGGCTAGCGGGGGTCACTCCTACGAGCAGTACTTC. Amino acids: CASSQGASGGHSYEQYF. This chain links TRBV3-1 (or the pseudogene TRBV3-2) with TRBJ2-7; 10 bases are shared with TRBD2. Per germline, CDR1 LGHDT and CDR2 YNNKEL (reference sequence). With 1 base clipped from V and 0 bases from J, the junction kept 6 bases outside the gene matches. The CDR3 length is 17 residues.